This TCR beta chain is from a study of T cell repertoires in cytomegalovirus infection. Each CDR3 protein is one row after TCRdb ran MiXCR on the reads. This table holds roughly 150,000 distinct CDR3 sequences, 23% found once. This clonotype was counted only a few times. Germline V gives CDR1 LGHNA, CDR2 YNFKEQ. The CDR3 length is 15 residues. The V and J ends lost 4 bases and 3 bases respectively, with 13 bases between them. The clonotype comes from a human donor in good health (CMV status not recorded). Some clones in this sample may be carry-over from other donors' samples. The gene calls are TRBV4-2 and TRBJ1-5; D is ambiguous. The specimen was PBMCs. This chain's CDR3 is CASSPSLGSNQPQHF. The CDR3 DNA follows: TGTGCCAGCAGCCCCTCGTTAGGGTCCAATCAGCCCCAGCATTTT.